These 21 T cell receptor beta chains were sequenced from one sample in a study of blood T cell repertoires in COVID-19. Some clones are missing from TCRdb's copy, which holds only in-frame ones; the method was immunoSEQ multiplex PCR. The top ten hold under 8% of the sample, which has about 250,000 clones, more than 70% seen once. The sequencing sample was made of peripheral blood. The receptors originated from a woman in her thirties with COVID-19, enrolled during active disease.

The rearrangement uses TRBV28 and TRBJ2-4, with 10 positions matching TRBD2. V lost 3 bases to trimming and J lost 0 bases; unmatched junction nucleotides: 5. Germline CDR1 is MDHEN and CDR2 is SYDVKM. This CDR3 has 17 amino acids. CDR3 sequence reads: CASSFRTSGVAKNIQYF. The CDR3 region has the DNA TGTGCCAGCAGTTTCCGGACTAGCGGAGTAGCCAAAAACATTCAGTACTTC.

This rearrangement joins TRBV5-1 to TRBJ2-2, with D possibly matching TRBD1 (6 bases). Germline loops: CDR1 SGHRS, CDR2 YFSETQ. V was clipped by 3 bases and J by 2 bases, with 14 bases between them. The CDR3 loop spans 16 amino acids. The CDR3 region has the DNA TGCGCCAGCAGCTCACAGGGCCTTGATAACACCGGGGAGCTGTTTTTT. It yields the protein CASSSQGLDNTGELFF.

The chain couples TRBV2 to TRBJ1-1; 7 bases are shared with TRBD1. The CDR3 length is 15 residues. Germline V lookup: CDR1 SNHLY, CDR2 FYNNEI. Unmatched junction bases numbered 8, after V lost 3 bases and J lost 4 bases. CDR3: CASSDEAGGITEAFF. In DNA, the CDR3 is TGTGCCAGCAGTGACGAGGCAGGGGGGATCACTGAAGCTTTCTTT.

The rearrangement links TRBV15 to TRBJ2-3; D not certain. There are 13 residues in the CDR3. CDR1 LNHNV and CDR2 YYDKDF come from the germline V gene (reference sequence). V lost 1 base and J 7 bases, leaving 9 bases between the germline ends. The CDR3 protein is CATSRVPENTQYF. The CDR3 nucleotides read TGTGCCACCAGCAGAGTCCCGGAGAATACGCAGTATTTT.

The chain combines TRBV20-1 with TRBJ1-1; D ambiguous. Germline V gene lookup returns CDR1 DFQATT and CDR2 SNEGSKA (reference sequence). The CDR3 is made up of 14 amino acids. Trimming removed 3 bases at V and 1 base at J, with 12 bases between. This CDR3 reads CSASFGSPNTEAFF. For the CDR3, the DNA is TGCAGTGCTAGTTTTGGGAGCCCGAACACTGAAGCTTTCTTT.

The chain uses TRBV4-3 and TRBJ1-1; TRBD1 agrees at 7 bases. CDR3 length: 15 amino acids. Trimming removed 0 bases from V and 7 bases from J; junction bases left unmatched: 8. Germline CDR1 LGHNA, CDR2 YSLEER. The CDR3 region is CASSQDSRGQLEAFF. The CDR3 bases are TGCGCCAGCAGCCAAGATTCGAGGGGACAGCTTGAAGCTTTCTTT.

V is TRBV6-2 or TRBV6-3 and J is TRBJ2-5; 9 bases line up with TRBD1. V was clipped by 4 bases and J by 2 bases; unmatched bases: 8. CDR1 is MNHEY, CDR2 SVGEGT, per germline. The CDR3 has 16 residues. The CDR3 nucleotides are TGTGCCAGCAGTTCATATACAGGGGGCTCACAAGAGACCCAGTACTTC. Its protein is CASSSYTGGSQETQYF.

The chain joins TRBV12-3 or TRBV12-4 to TRBJ1-3; D is undetermined. V was trimmed by 7 bases and J by 0 bases, leaving 7 bases between them. This CDR3 contains 13 residues. CDR3 region: CASKDYSGNTIYF. CDR3 coding DNA: TGTGCCAGCAAGGACTACTCTGGAAACACCATATATTTT.

This chain joins TRBV27 and TRBJ1-1, with TRBD1 as a possible D gene (5 bases). Trimming cost V 6 bases and J 4 bases, with 6 bases left between them. This CDR3 is built from 11 residues. Germline lookup yields CDR1 MNHEY and CDR2 SMNVEV (reference sequence). This CDR3 is CASSRATEAFF. The CDR3 region has the DNA TGTGCCAGCAGCAGGGCCACTGAAGCTTTCTTT.

The J gene is TRBJ2-2, the V gene TRBV9, with TRBD2 matching 8 bases. V lost 3 bases, J lost 0 bases, and 4 bases stayed unmatched. In germline, CDR1 is SGDLS, CDR2 YYNGEE. The CDR3 has 16 amino acids. The CDR3 DNA is TGTGCCAGCAGCGGTAGCGGGACGTCGAACACCGGGGAGCTGTTTTTT. Protein: CASSGSGTSNTGELFF.

The chain recombines TRBV11-2 with TRBJ2-3, with D perhaps matching TRBD2 (5 bases). V was trimmed by 4 bases and J by 3 bases, leaving 8 bases between them. Germline-derived CDR1 and CDR2 are SGHAT and FQNNGV. This CDR3 is built from 13 residues. The CDR3 DNA follows: TGTGCCAGCAGCTGGTGGACTACAGATACGCAGTATTTT. Protein product: CASSWWTTDTQYF. Drawing the rest from reference TRBV11-2 and TRBJ2-3, the complete variable domain is EAGVAQSPRYKIIEKRQSVAFWCNPISGHATLYWYQQILGQGPKLLIQFQNNGVVDDSQLPKDRFSAERLKGVDSTLKIQPAKLEDSAVYLCASSWWTTDTQYFGPGTRLTVL.

The genes are TRBV5-1 and TRBJ2-3; 8 bases are a match to TRBD2. The trim removed 3 bases at V and 4 bases at J, leaving 4 bases unmatched. The CDR3 extends over 14 amino acids. Germline V CDR1 and CDR2: SGHRS, YFSETQ. CDR3 sequence reads: CASSSTSGADTQYF. For the CDR3, the DNA is TGCGCCAGCAGCTCTACTAGCGGTGCAGATACGCAGTATTTT.

The chain has TRBV27 and TRBJ1-1, with D unclear. Per the germline V gene, CDR1 is MNHEY and CDR2 is SMNVEV (reference sequence). V was cut by 6 bases and J by 5 bases, with 13 bases left in between. The CDR3 has 13 amino acids. CDR3 DNA: TGTGCCAGCAGCCACGGAGCGAGGACTGAAGCTTTCTTT. Its translation: CASSHGARTEAFF.

The rearrangement uses TRBV9 and TRBJ2-5; TRBD2 matches at 8 bases. This CDR3 comprises 14 residues. Germline V gene lookup returns CDR1 SGDLS and CDR2 YYNGEE. The ends lost 7 bases at V and 5 bases at J; junction bases unmatched: 10. CDR3 bases: TGTGCCAGCGCCGGGGGGGCGAGAGGGGAGACCCAGTACTTC. Translation gives CASAGGARGETQYF.

The rearrangement uses TRBV14 and TRBJ1-1; D call uncertain. In germline, CDR1 is SGHDN, CDR2 FVKESK. This CDR3 comprises 14 residues. Trimming pared 4 bases from V and 5 bases from J, leaving 14 bases between. This chain's CDR3 is CASSRTVSSTEAFF. The CDR3 DNA reads TGTGCCAGCAGCCGAACAGTCTCCAGTACTGAAGCTTTCTTT.

V is TRBV2 and J is TRBJ2-7; D perhaps matches TRBD2 (5 bases). Germline V gives CDR1 SNHLY, CDR2 FYNNEI. Trimming pared 6 bases from V and 3 bases from J, leaving 9 bases between. The CDR3 spans 12 residues. CDR3 in amino acids: CASRDSVYEQYF. Written as DNA, the CDR3 is TGTGCCAGCAGGGACTCCGTCTACGAGCAGTACTTC.

The rearrangement links TRBV5-1 to TRBJ2-2; 7 positions match TRBD2. Germline CDR1 is SGHRS and CDR2 is YFSETQ. The CDR3 runs to 14 residues. Unmatched junction bases numbered 9, after V lost 5 bases and J lost 8 bases. The CDR3 sequence is CASSGAGRSGELFF. The CDR3 nucleotides are TGCGCCAGCAGTGGGGCCGGGAGGTCTGGGGAGCTGTTTTTT.

The CDR3 DNA is TGTGCCAGCAGTTTAAAACAGGGAGCGGGCACAGATACGCAGTATTTT. Protein sequence: CASSLKQGAGTDTQYF. The chain links TRBV28 to TRBJ2-3, with TRBD1 as a possible D gene (6 bases). Germline CDR1 is MDHEN and CDR2 is SYDVKM. The CDR3 consists of 16 residues. Trimming took 2 bases from V and 1 from J, leaving 13 bases between them.

J is TRBJ2-7 and V is TRBV5-8; 10 positions match TRBD1. The V segment lost 4 bases and the J segment 5 bases; nucleotides outside the gene matches: 15. The CDR3 covers 17 residues. Germline V lookup: CDR1 SGHTS, CDR2 YDEGEE. CDR3 DNA: TGTGCCAGCAGCGGGGGCCTCGGGACAGGGGCACTGCACGAGCAGTACGTC. Amino acid sequence: CASSGGLGTGALHEQYV.

The chain carries TRBV19 and TRBJ1-2; 8 nucleotides line up with TRBD1. The CDR3 consists of 12 residues. Per the germline V gene, CDR1 is LNHDA and CDR2 is SQIVND (reference sequence). The V gene end was trimmed by 5 bases and the J gene end by 12 bases; junction bases not matched to a gene: 8. CDR3 sequence reads: CASSSTGAGNTF. As DNA, the CDR3 is TGTGCCAGTAGTTCGACAGGGGCGGGGAACACCTTC.

This chain links TRBV27 with TRBJ2-1; maybe TRBD2 (5 bases). The CDR3 spans 15 residues. Trimming left V 7 bases short and J 6 bases short, with 19 bases between. CDR1 and CDR2 from the germline V gene are MNHEY and SMNVEV (reference sequence). The CDR3 loop reads CASTPLTRTVNEQFF. DNA for the CDR3: TGTGCCAGCACCCCGCTCACTAGGACCGTCAATGAGCAGTTCTTC.